The entry below gives a single T cell receptor beta chain sequence along with its context. The data belong to a study of OX40 agonist ivuxolimab in advanced cancers. The table came from immunoSEQ multiplex PCR; TCRdb's copy has only in-frame clones and leaves some out. The sample shows under 70,000 clones, 75% to 90% of them seen only once. Blood got drawn at baseline, again on cycle 4 day 1, and then on cycle 7 day 1. The source was CD4+ or CD8+ T cells sorted from blood, collected in a trial of the OX40 agonist ivuxolimab. This TCR came from an adult with an advanced solid tumor such as melanoma, head and neck, liver or kidney cancer.

The CDR3 loop is CASSSERVQATDTQYF. DNA for the CDR3: TGTGCCAGCAGTTCCGAGCGGGTCCAGGCGACAGATACGCAGTATTTT. The chain combines TRBV27 with TRBJ2-3; TRBD2 might be the D (6 bases). The V end was cut by 4 bases, the J end by 3 bases, with 17 bases between. Germline assignment: CDR1 MNHEY and CDR2 SMNVEV (reference sequence). CDR3 length equals 16 residues.